This TCR beta chain is drawn from a study of T cells in Graves' hyperthyroidism and ophthalmopathy. Points from the study as a whole: Among clonotypes expanded in thyroid above 0.001, most were also found in blood.

On this clonotype itself: Its matching antigen is unknown.

Trimming took off 4 bases at V and 2 bases at J, with 17 bases between the two ends. Germline V gene sequence: CDR1 KGHSH, CDR2 LQKENI. This CDR3 has 16 amino acids. Over 18 months, lack of ophthalmopathy progression marked Graves' hyperthyroidism as stable. Those with hyperthyroidism were 18 to 65 years old, newly diagnosed, and ill for under 2 months. RNA transcripts served as the template for amplifying TCR beta CDR3 regions. HTBI primers were employed in a first-round RT-PCR of the TCR CDR3. Each CDR3 protein is one row after TCRdb ran MiXCR on the multiplex PCR reads. The sample has roughly 420,000 distinct CDR3 sequences; roughly 13% are singletons.

The J gene is TRBJ1-2, the V gene TRBV18; the D is unclear. Sequencing used blood. The origin of this receptor is a woman aged 18-29 years with Graves' hyperthyroidism. For the CDR3, the DNA is TGTGCCAGCTCACTGGACGGTTTGGGGTTCAACTATGGCTACACCTTC. Its protein is CASSLDGLGFNYGYTF.